The next 23 T cell receptor beta chains were all read from a single sample in a study of human T cells and chemical hapten exposure. Researchers extracted total RNA from unfractionated whole blood. The study's library attached unique molecular identifiers to single cDNA molecules. One entry per CDR3 protein, called by TCRdb with MiXCR from the reads. The sample consists of about 120,000 distinct CDR3 sequences, approximately 9.3% of them appearing once. The sequencing sample was made of whole blood. These receptors all come from a human donor in good health. Some clones in this sample may be carry-over from other donors' samples.

This clonotype was counted at least ten times. V is TRBV12-3 or TRBV12-4 and J is TRBJ1-4; unclear D gene. V shed 6 bases and J shed 3 bases, with 11 bases lying between them. The CDR3 length is 14 residues. The CDR3: CASRSRLSNEKLFF. In nucleotides, the CDR3 is TGTGCCAGCAGATCCAGACTGTCTAATGAAAAACTGTTTTTT.

There are many counts of this clonotype. CDR3 DNA sequence: TGTGCCAGCAGTTTTGGAGGGATCAATTCACCCCTCCACTTT. Translated: CASSFGGINSPLHF. The chain joins TRBV12-3 or TRBV12-4 to TRBJ1-6, with unresolved D. V was trimmed by 3 bases and J by 7 bases, leaving 10 bases between them. This CDR3 comprises 14 residues.

With regard to this clonotype: Possible read error: a much larger clone is one base away. V usage is TRBV7-2 and J usage is TRBJ1-1, with D possibly TRBD1 on 5 matching bases. The CDR3 runs to 13 residues. In germline, CDR1 is SGHTA, CDR2 FQGNSA. The DNA of the CDR3 is TGTGCCAGCAGCTTACCTTGGACACTTGAAGATTTCTTT. Translation: CASSLPWTLEDFF.

About this clonotype itself: A much larger clone is a single base away; this may be a read error. The chain uses TRBV7-9 and TRBJ2-5, with a possible D match to TRBD2 (5 bases). The CDR3 spans 13 residues. V lost 1 base, J lost 2 bases, and 5 bases lay in between. Germline-derived CDR1 and CDR2 are SEHNR and FQNEAQ (reference sequence). Here the CDR3 reads CASSLGEQETQYF. The CDR3 nucleotides are TGTGCCAGCAGCTTAGGGGAGCAAGAGACCCAGTACTTC. The full variable domain, with the rest looked up from reference TRBV7-9 and TRBJ2-5, is DTGVSQNPRHKITKRGQNVTFRCDPISEHNRLYWYRQTLGQGPEFLTYFQNEAQLEKSRLLSDRFSAERPKGSFSTLEIQRTEQGDSAMYLCASSLGEQETQYFGPGTRLLVL.

This clonotype was observed at least ten times. The V and J genes are TRBV6-5 and TRBJ1-4; TRBD1 matches at 8 bases. The germline V gene encodes CDR1 MNHEY and CDR2 SVGAGI. Germline trimming cut 6 bases from V and 7 bases from J; bases unmatched to any gene: 7. The CDR3 spans 14 residues. The CDR3 protein is CASRRGQGSEKLFF. The DNA of the CDR3 is TGTGCCAGCAGAAGAGGACAGGGCAGTGAAAAACTGTTTTTT.

This clonotype was detected a few times. The chain carries TRBV7-2 and TRBJ2-1; 9 bases agree with TRBD2. Per the germline V gene, CDR1 is SGHTA and CDR2 is FQGNSA. The CDR3 contains 16 residues. Losses at the gene ends were 2 bases for V and 9 bases for J; bases not matched to a gene: 11. In nucleotides, the CDR3 is TGTGCCAGCAGCTTACAAAATGTAGCGGGAGAGGCTGAGCAGTTCTTC. Its translation: CASSLQNVAGEAEQFF. Complete variable domain (other parts from reference TRBV7-2 and TRBJ2-1): GAGVSQSPSNKVTEKGKDVELRCDPISGHTALYWYRQSLGQGLEFLIYFQGNSAPDKSGLPSDRFSAERTGGSVSTLTIQRTQQEDSAVYLCASSLQNVAGEAEQFFGPGTRLTVL.

The chain recombines TRBV14 with TRBJ2-7; possible D gene TRBD2, 5 bases. CDR3 length: 17 residues. The germline gives CDR1 SGHDN, CDR2 FVKESK. The V end lost 0 bases, the J end lost 6 bases, and 21 bases lay between the germline ends. Written as DNA, the CDR3 is TGTGCCAGCAGCCAAGATGCAGGATTCCCGACTACTATCGAGCAGTACTTC. Translating it yields CASSQDAGFPTTIEQYF.

This clonotype was counted between two and nine times. The V and J genes are TRBV11-2 and TRBJ1-2; D is possibly TRBD1 (6 bases). V lost 0 bases and J lost 7, with 12 bases in between. The CDR3 is 14 amino acids. The germline V gene has CDR1 SGHAT and CDR2 FQNNGV. CDR3 residues: CASSLDGQQSGYTF. The CDR3 nucleotides read TGTGCCAGCAGCTTAGATGGACAGCAGAGTGGCTACACCTTC.

The chain couples TRBV20-1 to TRBJ2-1; TRBD1 aligns across 9 bases. The germline V gene has CDR1 DFQATT and CDR2 SNEGSKA (reference sequence). Unmatched junction bases numbered 12, after V lost 3 bases and J lost 3 bases. This CDR3 contains 17 residues. This CDR3 is CSASYRGPGYYYNEQFF. CDR3 DNA sequence: TGCAGTGCTAGTTACAGGGGGCCCGGGTACTACTACAATGAGCAGTTCTTC.

This rearrangement joins TRBV7-2 to TRBJ2-5; D possibly uses TRBD1 or TRBD2 (5 bases each). Trimming shortened V by 2 bases and J by 4 bases, and 11 bases separated the two germline ends. The CDR3 has 14 amino acids. CDR1 is SGHTA, CDR2 FQGNSA, per germline. The CDR3 DNA is TGTGCCAGCAGCTTATCGAGGGGTATAGAGACCCAGTACTTC. Translated, it gives CASSLSRGIETQYF.

Many counts were recorded for this clonotype. The rearrangement uses TRBV20-1 and TRBJ1-1, with 10 bases aligning to TRBD1. Germline V gene data show CDR1 as DFQATT and CDR2 as SNEGSKA (reference sequence). This CDR3 is built from 14 residues. The junction had 8 bases not matched to a gene; V was cut back by 6 bases and J by 4 bases. CDR3 in amino acids: CSATDRGQGTEAFF. The CDR3 coding sequence is TGCAGTGCAACCGACAGGGGGCAAGGCACTGAAGCTTTCTTT.

The chain recombines TRBV7-2 with TRBJ2-5; possible D gene TRBD1, 5 bases. The CDR3 is made up of 15 amino acids. V lost 1 base, J lost 5 bases, and 14 bases lay in between. The V gene's germline CDR1 is SGHTA and CDR2 FQGNSA. CDR3 in DNA: TGTGCCAGCAGCTTAGGAGGCAGGGTTGGGGAGACCCAGTACTTC. Its translation is CASSLGGRVGETQYF.

The chain uses TRBV19 and TRBJ2-5; the match to TRBD1 covers 9 bases. Germline CDR1 LNHDA, CDR2 SQIVND (reference sequence). The V and J ends lost 3 bases and 0 bases, in that order; junction bases with no gene match: 5. This CDR3 has 16 residues. CDR3 sequence: CASSIGTGTNQETQYF. The DNA of the CDR3 is TGTGCCAGTAGTATCGGGACAGGGACTAACCAAGAGACCCAGTACTTC.

This clonotype has just a few counts. The chain joins TRBV9 to TRBJ1-6; D remains unclear. The ends were cut back, 0 bases at V and 9 bases at J, with 13 bases in the middle. Germline V gene data show CDR1 as SGDLS and CDR2 as YYNGEE. The CDR3 consists of 15 residues. CDR3 bases: TGTGCCAGCAGCGTAGGGCCCTCGGGAACTTCACCCCTCCACTTT. It codes for CASSVGPSGTSPLHF.

The gene calls are TRBV7-8 and TRBJ1-1; D gene ambiguous. Between the trimmed V and J ends, which lost 6 bases and 4 bases, there was a span of 15 bases. There are 14 residues in the CDR3. From germline, CDR1 is SGHVS and CDR2 FQNEAQ. The CDR3 reads CASRPTRTGTEAFF. CDR3 DNA: TGTGCCAGCAGGCCTACAAGAACGGGCACTGAAGCTTTCTTT.

This clonotype was counted many times. V is TRBV2 and J is TRBJ2-7; TRBD2 matches 15 bases. The CDR3 runs 16 residues. V trimming: 10 bases; J trimming: 1 base; junction bases outside the gene matches: 8. Germline CDR1 is SNHLY and CDR2 is FYNNEI. The CDR3 region has the DNA TGTGCCACCCAGACGGGACTAGCGGGGGGTTCCTACGAGCAGTACTTC. This translates into CATQTGLAGGSYEQYF.

The chain couples TRBV27 to TRBJ1-6; D possibly corresponds to TRBD1 (5 bases). The germline V and J ends were trimmed by 7 bases and 12 bases, with 25 bases remaining between them. Looked up from germline, CDR1 is MNHEY and CDR2 is SMNVEV (reference sequence). The CDR3 totals 16 residues. The CDR3 loop is CASTSGRTDGFGPLHF. In nucleotides, the CDR3 is TGTGCCAGCACTTCAGGGAGGACTGATGGATTTGGACCCCTCCACTTT.

This clonotype appeared a few times. The chain recombines TRBV6-6 with TRBJ2-7, with 7 bases fitting TRBD2. V was clipped by 5 bases and J by 3 bases; unmatched bases: 13. Germline V gene data show CDR1 as MNHNY and CDR2 as SVGAGI (reference sequence). The CDR3 runs to 16 residues. CDR3 in DNA: TGTGCCAGCAGTCCCCCCCTAGCGGATGACTTCTACGAGCAGTACTTC. This translates into CASSPPLADDFYEQYF.

This clonotype turned up a few times. This chain uses TRBV20-1 with TRBJ2-1, with D perhaps matching TRBD2 (5 bases). The germline V and J ends were trimmed by 0 bases and 6 bases, with 12 bases remaining between them. The germline V gene encodes CDR1 DFQATT and CDR2 SNEGSKA (reference sequence). The CDR3 has 14 residues. The CDR3 sequence: CSARDGVRVNEQFF. The DNA for the CDR3 is TGCAGTGCTAGAGACGGGGTTCGTGTCAATGAGCAGTTCTTC.

In this sample, this clonotype turned up many times. As DNA, the CDR3 is TGTGCCAGCAGCTTTTATCACGGGGGCTACGAGCAGTACTTC. Translation gives CASSFYHGGYEQYF. V usage is TRBV7-9 and J usage is TRBJ2-7, with D tentatively TRBD2 (6 bases). CDR1 SEHNR and CDR2 FQNEAQ come from the germline V gene (reference sequence). CDR3 length: 14 amino acids. V lost 3 bases to trimming and J lost 3 bases, with 12 bases between them.

The sample holds a few counts of this clonotype. The gene calls are TRBV12-3 or TRBV12-4 and TRBJ2-1, with 8 bases that match TRBD1. Trimming cost V 7 bases and J 0 bases; bases outside gene matches: 5. The CDR3 loop spans 15 amino acids. For the CDR3, the DNA is TGTGCCAGCATCCCCGGACAGGGCTCCTACAATGAGCAGTTCTTC. This sequence encodes CASIPGQGSYNEQFF.

This clonotype was recorded many times. V is TRBV10-2 and J is TRBJ1-1; D is unclear. Trimming removed 4 bases at V and 10 bases at J, with 19 bases between. The germline V gene has CDR1 WSHSY and CDR2 SAAADI. The CDR3 has 14 residues. The CDR3 DNA reads TGCGCCAGCAGTGCCGGGCCCGGACCTTCAGGAGCTTTCTTT. This sequence encodes CASSAGPGPSGAFF.

In its sample, this clonotype was seen a few times. V gene TRBV10-3 combines with J gene TRBJ2-3; TRBD2 matches at 8 bases. Trimming removed 4 bases from V and 0 bases from J; junction bases left unmatched: 0. CDR3 length: 14 residues. Germline CDR1 is ENHRY and CDR2 is SYGVKD. CDR3 protein: CAISASGSTDTQYF. CDR3 in DNA: TGTGCCATCAGTGCTAGCGGGAGCACAGATACGCAGTATTTT.